This TCR beta chain was recovered during a study of Graves' ophthalmopathy and Graves' hyperthyroidism. This clonotype has a count of ten or more. Its antigen is not known. Diagnosis was based on clinical symptoms, serum thyroxine, TRAb, thyroid ultrasound and orbital computed tomography. PBMCs were density-gradient isolated from roughly 10 ml fresh blood. Trimming took 5 bases from V and 1 from J; bases not matched to a gene: 3. Germline assignment: CDR1 ENHRY and CDR2 SYGVKD. CDR3 length: 15 residues. Notes on the study in general: Ophthalmopathy was separated from stable hyperthyroidism by a 13-signature model with approximately 90% sensitivity and about 79% specificity.

Scientists amplified the TCR beta CDR3 regions from RNA transcripts. First-round RT-PCR used HTBI primers; second-round multiplex PCR followed. TCRdb reprocessed the multiplex PCR reads with MiXCR, giving one entry per CDR3 protein. The sample lists almost 750,000 distinct CDR3 sequences, 40% seen once, with 44% in the top ten. The J gene is TRBJ2-5, the V gene TRBV10-3; 11 nucleotides line up with TRBD2. This clonotype originated in an adult man with Graves' ophthalmopathy. The sample comprised peripheral blood. The CDR3 loop is CAISYSGRAQETQYF. For the CDR3, the DNA is TGTGCCATCAGTTATAGCGGGAGGGCCCAAGAGACCCAGTACTTC.